This TCR beta chain was recovered during a study of CD8 T cells in ankylosing spondylitis (dated by TCRdb to the late 2010s). For the study in its entirety: The study set out to find disease-linked TCR variants by profiling T cell receptor beta repertoires in ankylosing spondylitis patients and healthy donors. In total, the full study cohort was made up of 100 to 140 healthy donors and 25 ankylosing spondylitis patients. Samples of peripheral blood were taken, and for ankylosing spondylitis patients, synovial fluid was collected as well.

Overall study outcomes, separate from this receptor: According to the report, matched synovial fluid samples from ankylosing spondylitis patients were significantly enriched for the disease-linked clones. Some TCR beta motif variants had previously been reported in synovial fluid and blood of reactive arthritis patients, which suggested common disease-initiation mechanisms. Blood from ankylosing spondylitis patients appeared to be characterized by a TCR beta motif made up of under ten highly homologous amino acid variants. The disease-linked clones had a CD8+ phenotype and were found at relatively low frequencies in peripheral blood.

Sequencing relied on an Illumina HiSeq 2500. TCR beta libraries were prepared by quantitative 5'-RACE with molecular barcodes. In the original analysis: To identify disease-linked TCR variants, a new computational method was used, one built on a probabilistic model of VDJ rearrangement. The public reads were quality trimmed at Q25 with fastp and then assembled into clones with MiXCR by TCRdb, keeping productive beta chains. Rows are unified per CDR3 protein, each entry keeping the most common DNA and genes. V and J calls and clone size were set by TCRdb, not the authors. The sample data list 110,000 to 150,000 distinct CDR3 sequences, and roughly 8% of these were observed just once. The top ten clonotypes cover about 7.3% of the sample. The germline V gene encodes CDR1 MNHEY and CDR2 SVGEGT. The CDR3 goes from the cysteine to the phenylalanine over 18 residues. Just the 54-base CDR3 DNA is kept, in frame starting at base 1. V is cut by 4 bases and J by 0 bases, and the space between the germline ends is 22 bases.

Synovial fluid samples were paired with blood samples taken from the same ankylosing spondylitis patients. This clonotype was observed a few times. It has no known antigen specificity. No base quality information exists; no much larger clone differs at one position. The chain was built from TRBV6-2 or TRBV6-3 and TRBJ2-7, and the D gene may be TRBD2, 6 bases matching. Sequencing was done on a sample of synovial fluid, either unsorted or a sorted T cell fraction (not recorded which). This clonotype originated in a male donor with ankylosing spondylitis. The CDR3 corresponds to CASSSTGTADYFSYEQYF. The DNA is as follows: TGTGCCAGCAGTTCCACCGGGACTGCAGACTACTTCTCCTACGAGCAGTACTTC.